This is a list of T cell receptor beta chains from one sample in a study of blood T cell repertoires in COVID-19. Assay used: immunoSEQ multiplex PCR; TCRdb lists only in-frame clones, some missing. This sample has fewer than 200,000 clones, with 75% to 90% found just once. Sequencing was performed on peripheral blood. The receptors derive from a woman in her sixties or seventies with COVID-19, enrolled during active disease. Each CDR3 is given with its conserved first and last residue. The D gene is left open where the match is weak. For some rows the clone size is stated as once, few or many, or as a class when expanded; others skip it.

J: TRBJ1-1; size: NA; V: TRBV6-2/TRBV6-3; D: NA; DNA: TGTGCCAGCAGTACCGTGGTAGGGGGACGACGTGAAGCTTTCTTT; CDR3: CASSTVVGGRREAFF
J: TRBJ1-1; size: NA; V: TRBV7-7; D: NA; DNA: TGTGCCAGCAGCTTGACACCAAACACTGAAGCTTTCTTT; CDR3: CASSLTPNTEAFF
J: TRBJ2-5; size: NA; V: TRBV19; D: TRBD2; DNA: TGTGCCAGTAGTATCTTCTCGGGAGGACAACAAGAGACCCAGTACTTC; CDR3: CASSIFSGGQQETQYF
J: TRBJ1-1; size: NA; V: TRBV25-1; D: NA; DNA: TGTGCCAGCACAGGAACTGAAGCTTTCTTT; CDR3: CASTGTEAFF
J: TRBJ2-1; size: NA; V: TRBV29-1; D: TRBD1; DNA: TGCAGCGCTGGCAGGACAGGGGGATTTGAGCAGTTCTTC; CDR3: CSAGRTGGFEQFF
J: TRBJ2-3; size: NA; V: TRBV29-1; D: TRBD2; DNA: TGCAGCGTCCTTTTGCCTCGCGCGGGAGTGCTAGATACGCAGTATTTT; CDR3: CSVLLPRAGVLDTQYF
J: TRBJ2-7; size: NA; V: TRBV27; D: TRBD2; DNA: TGTGCCAGCAGTTTGAAGGGACTAGAATACTTC; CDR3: CASSLKGLEYF
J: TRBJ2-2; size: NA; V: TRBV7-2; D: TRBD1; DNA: TGTGCCAGCAGCTACCTCCAGGGGGCGAATAGAAACACCGGGGAGCTGTTTTTT; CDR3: CASSYLQGANRNTGELFF
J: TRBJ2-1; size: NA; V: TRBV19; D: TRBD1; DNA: TGTGCCAGTAGTATAGGGAGACAGGGAGCAAATGAGCAGTTCTTC; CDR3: CASSIGRQGANEQFF
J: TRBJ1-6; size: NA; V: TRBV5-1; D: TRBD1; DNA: TGCGCCAGCAGCTTGGGGACAGGGTCGACACCAACCTATAATTCACCCCTCCACTTT; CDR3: CASSLGTGSTPTYNSPLHF
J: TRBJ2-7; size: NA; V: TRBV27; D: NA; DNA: TGTGCCAGCGCGCCAGGGGACTCCTACGAGCAGTACTTC; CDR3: CASAPGDSYEQYF
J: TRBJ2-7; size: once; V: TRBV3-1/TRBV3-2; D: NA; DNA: TGTGCCAGCAGCCAACGTGCAGGGTCTGGCTCCGAGCAGTACTTC; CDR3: CASSQRAGSGSEQYF
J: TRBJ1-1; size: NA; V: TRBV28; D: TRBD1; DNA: TGTGCCAGCGGGGGACAGGGGACTAACACTGAAGCTTTCTTT; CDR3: CASGGQGTNTEAFF
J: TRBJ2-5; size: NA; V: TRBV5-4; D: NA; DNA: TGTGCCAGCAGCTCTACTAGCCAAGAGACCCAGTACTTC; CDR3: CASSSTSQETQYF
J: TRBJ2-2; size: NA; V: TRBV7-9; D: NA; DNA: TGTGCCAGCAGCTTTTCAGCGAACACCGGGGAGCTGTTTTTT; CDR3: CASSFSANTGELFF
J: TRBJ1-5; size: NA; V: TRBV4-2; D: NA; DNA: TGTGCCAGCAGCCAAGAACAGACCAATCAGCCCCAGCATTTT; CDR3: CASSQEQTNQPQHF
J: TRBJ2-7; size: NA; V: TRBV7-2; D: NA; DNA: TGTGCCAGCAGCTTGAGTACAGGGAAGGATGAGCAGTACTTC; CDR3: CASSLSTGKDEQYF
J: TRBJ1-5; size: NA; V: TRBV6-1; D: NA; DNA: TGTGCCAGCAGTGAAGGTGTGGGTAGAGGAGGACAGCCCCAGCATTTT; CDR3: CASSEGVGRGGQPQHF
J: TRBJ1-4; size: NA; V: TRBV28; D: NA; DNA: TGTGCCAGCAGTTTAGCACAGGGTCGTGAAAAACTGTTTTTT; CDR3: CASSLAQGREKLFF
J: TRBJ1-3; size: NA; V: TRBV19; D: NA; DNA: TGTGCCAGTAGTACGTTCACACACTCTGGAAACACCATATATTTT; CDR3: CASSTFTHSGNTIYF
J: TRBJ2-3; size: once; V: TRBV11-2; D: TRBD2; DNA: TGTGCCAGCAGCTCGAGCGGGAGGCCCGTATCAGATACGCAGTATTTT; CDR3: CASSSSGRPVSDTQYF
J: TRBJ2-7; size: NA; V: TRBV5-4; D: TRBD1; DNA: TGTGCCAGCAGCTTCGACCGGACAGGATTTCAGTACTTC; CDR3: CASSFDRTGFQYF
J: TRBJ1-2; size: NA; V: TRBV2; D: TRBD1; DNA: TGTGCCAGCAGTGCGACAGGGGAAGGAGTTGGCTACACCTTC; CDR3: CASSATGEGVGYTF
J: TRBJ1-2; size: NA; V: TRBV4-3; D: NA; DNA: TGCGCCAGCAGCCAAGACTTGACGGAAGGGGTTTATGGCTACACCTTC; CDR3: CASSQDLTEGVYGYTF
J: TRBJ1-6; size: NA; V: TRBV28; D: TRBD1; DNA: TGTGCCAGCAGTTGGGGCGGGACAGCTAATTCACCCCTCCACTTT; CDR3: CASSWGGTANSPLHF
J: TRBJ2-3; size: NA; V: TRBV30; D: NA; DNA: TGTGCCTGGAGTTCCCCCCCGACAGATACGCAGTATTTT; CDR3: CAWSSPPTDTQYF
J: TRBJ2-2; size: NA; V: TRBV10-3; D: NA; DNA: TGTGCCATCAGCGCAGATAACACCGGGGAGCTGTTTTTT; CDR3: CAISADNTGELFF
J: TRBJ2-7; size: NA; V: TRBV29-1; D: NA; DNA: TGCAGCGGGGGACACGGGTCCTACGAGCAGTACTTC; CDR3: CSGGHGSYEQYF
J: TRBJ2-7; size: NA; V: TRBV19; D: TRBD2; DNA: TGTGCCAGTAGTGATCCGGGCGGGAGCTCCTACGAGCAGTACTTC; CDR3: CASSDPGGSSYEQYF
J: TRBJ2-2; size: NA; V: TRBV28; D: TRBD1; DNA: TGTGCCACCTCCACTACCTTTCTGGGGACAGGGGGTCGAACCGGGGAGCTGTTTTTT; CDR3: CATSTTFLGTGGRTGELFF
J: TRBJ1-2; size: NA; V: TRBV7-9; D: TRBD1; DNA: TGTGCCAGCAGCTTGTCCGGGACAGGGGCTTATGGCTACACCTTC; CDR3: CASSLSGTGAYGYTF
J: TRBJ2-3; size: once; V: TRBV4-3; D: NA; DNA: TGCGCCAGCAGCCAAGATCCACCCGGGGATACGCAGTATTTT; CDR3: CASSQDPPGDTQYF
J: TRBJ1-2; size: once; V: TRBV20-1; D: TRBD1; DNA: TGCAGTGCTAGTGTGACAGGGACCTATGGCTACACCTTC; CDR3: CSASVTGTYGYTF
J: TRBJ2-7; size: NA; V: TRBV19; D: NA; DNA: TGTGCCAGTAGTATAGCCGGACAGCCTACCTACGAGCAGTACTTC; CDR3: CASSIAGQPTYEQYF
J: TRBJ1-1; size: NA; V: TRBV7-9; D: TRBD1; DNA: TGTGCCAGCAGCTTTGACAGGGGACAGAACACTGAAGCTTTCTTT; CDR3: CASSFDRGQNTEAFF
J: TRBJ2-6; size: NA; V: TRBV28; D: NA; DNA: TGTGCCAGCGGAGCTGGGGCCAACGTCCTGACTTTC; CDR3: CASGAGANVLTF
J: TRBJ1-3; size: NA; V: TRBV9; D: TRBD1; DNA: TGTGCCAGCAGCGCGACAGGGACACTCTCTGGAAACACCATATATTTT; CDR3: CASSATGTLSGNTIYF
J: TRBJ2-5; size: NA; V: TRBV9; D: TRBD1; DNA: TGTGCCAGCAGTGTTGACAGGGTAACGACCCAGTACTTC; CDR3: CASSVDRVTTQYF
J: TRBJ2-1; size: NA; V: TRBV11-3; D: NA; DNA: TGTGCCAGCAGCTTAGAGTCGGGAGCAGCCAATGAGCAGTTCTTC; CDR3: CASSLESGAANEQFF
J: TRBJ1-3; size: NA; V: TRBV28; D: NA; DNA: TGTGCCAGCAGTCCCCCCGCGGGCTCTGGAAACACCATATATTTT; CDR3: CASSPPAGSGNTIYF
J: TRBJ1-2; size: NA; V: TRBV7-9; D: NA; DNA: TGTGCCAGCAGCCCTTCGTCGGGGGGGGCAAAATATGGCTACACCTTC; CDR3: CASSPSSGGAKYGYTF
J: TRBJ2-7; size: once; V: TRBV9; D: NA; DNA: TGTGCCAGCAGCGTACAGGGGCTGGGAGAGCAGTACTTC; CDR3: CASSVQGLGEQYF
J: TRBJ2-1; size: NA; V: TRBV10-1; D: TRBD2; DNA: TGCGCCAGCAGTGAGAGAAGGGCTAGCGGTGGGAATGAGCAGTTCTTC; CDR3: CASSERRASGGNEQFF
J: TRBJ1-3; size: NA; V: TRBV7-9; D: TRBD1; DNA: TGTGCCAGCAGCTCCAGGACAGGCCAGGGGGGCACCATATATTTT; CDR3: CASSSRTGQGGTIYF
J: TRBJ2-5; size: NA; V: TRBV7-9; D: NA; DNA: TGTGCCAGCGTACAGGGTAGGGAGCAAGAGACCCAGTACTTC; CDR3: CASVQGREQETQYF
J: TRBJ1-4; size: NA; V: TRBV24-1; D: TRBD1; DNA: TGTGCCACCAGTGATTCGACAGGGGTGAGGGAAAAACTGTTTTTT; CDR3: CATSDSTGVREKLFF
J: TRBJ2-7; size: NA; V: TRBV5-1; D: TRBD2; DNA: TGCGCCAGCAGCTTGGGTCCGGCTAGCGGGAATTCCTACGAGCAGTACTTC; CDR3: CASSLGPASGNSYEQYF